The text below deals with one TCR beta chain. Germline V gene data show CDR1 as MNHGY and CDR2 as SVAAGI. This CDR3 spans 15 amino acids. The V and J ends lost 3 bases and 2 bases respectively, with 14 bases between them. This entry is derived from a study of graft-versus-host responses after intestinal transplantation. Study context: Recipients had multivisceral, liver-intestinal, or isolated intestinal transplants. After anti-thymocyte globulin induction, recipients took tacrolimus and steroids for three to four years.

Method: immunoSEQ multiplex PCR; TCRdb's copy keeps in-frame clones and lacks some. The data show around 6,400 clones, roughly 24% seen once. Cell sorting after the reaction yielded proliferating CFSE-low CD3+CD4+ and CD3+CD8+ responders. This TCR was recovered from a human patient who received an intestinal transplant. The chain links TRBV6-9 to TRBJ2-7; perhaps TRBD2 as D (6 bases). The material sequenced was alloreactive CD4+ T cells from a mixed lymphocyte reaction culture, taken before intestinal transplant. As for subset: CFSE-low proliferating T cells sorted from roughly six-day pre-transplant mixed lymphocyte reaction (GvH or HvG direction). CDR3 bases: TGTGCCAGCAGTTACACGGAGCGGGCCACCTACGAGCAGTACTTC. Its protein product is CASSYTERATYEQYF.